This T cell receptor (beta chain) is drawn from a study of blood T cells in healthy people across ages. Notes on the study in general: Older age coincided with a roughly linear decline in TCR beta diversity per million T cells.

This clonotype was picked up one time. Its antigen is undetermined. For the second PCR, which ran for about 6 to 11 cycles, a sample-barcoded 5' primer and a J-beta primer mix were used. Carrying 12 random nucleotides, a template-switch adaptor labeled each individual cDNA molecule. MiXCR, run by TCRdb on the 5' RACE reads, gives a single entry per CDR3 protein. This sample has around 1.7 million distinct CDR3 sequences, with 28% found just once. The sample providers were healthy Caucasian people from Russia, aged about 6 to 95. This sequence was found in a woman aged 25 to 39 in good health. Input material: blood.

The CDR3 here is CASSSVGFYGYTF. Written as DNA, the CDR3 is TGTGCCAGCAGCTCCGTAGGGTTCTATGGCTACACCTTC. The V and J genes are TRBV11-2 and TRBJ1-2; D gene ambiguous. Germline CDR1 SGHAT, CDR2 FQNNGV. With 4 bases removed from V and 4 bases from J, the gap between germline ends came to 10 bases. CDR3 length: 13 amino acids. Together with reference TRBV11-2 and TRBJ1-2, the CDR3 gives the full variable domain: EAGVAQSPRYKIIEKRQSVAFWCNPISGHATLYWYQQILGQGPKLLIQFQNNGVVDDSQLPKDRFSAERLKGVDSTLKIQPAKLEDSAVYLCASSSVGFYGYTFGSGTRLTVV.